The rows below give T cell receptor beta chains drawn from one sample of a study of shared clonotypes between healthy human individuals. Clones were sequenced by immunoSEQ multiplex PCR, and TCRdb holds only the in-frame ones, with some missing. This sample has 2 million to 2.5 million clones; under 97% occur once, and the top ten carry approximately 0.13%. The sequenced material came from naive CD4+ T cells sorted from blood. The receptors derive from a man aged 18 to 29 in good health. CDR3s include the opening cysteine and the closing phenylalanine or tryptophan. Fields, in order: clone size, J gene, D gene, V gene, CDR3 DNA, CDR3 protein. The D gene is left open where the match is weak. Size tells how often a clone was seen (once, few, many) or the class of an expanded clone, and some rows leave it out.

clone_size: NA
j_call: TRBJ2-7
d_call: NA
v_call: TRBV28
cdr3_nt: TGTGCCAGCAGCCCGCCAGGCAGCTCCTACGAGCAGTACTTC
cdr3_aa: CASSPPGSSYEQYF

clone_size: once
j_call: TRBJ1-1
d_call: NA
v_call: TRBV2
cdr3_nt: TGTGCCACCAAACAGGGAGGGAACACTGAAGCTTTCTTT
cdr3_aa: CATKQGGNTEAFF

clone_size: NA
j_call: TRBJ1-1
d_call: NA
v_call: TRBV19
cdr3_nt: TGTGCCAGTAGAACCCAATTCCTGGGGAACACTGAAGCTTTCTTT
cdr3_aa: CASRTQFLGNTEAFF

clone_size: NA
j_call: TRBJ2-7
d_call: NA
v_call: TRBV15
cdr3_nt: TGTGCCACCAGTGACAGTAGTTACGAGCAGTACTTC
cdr3_aa: CATSDSSYEQYF

clone_size: once
j_call: TRBJ1-2
d_call: NA
v_call: TRBV5-1
cdr3_nt: TGCGCCAGCAGCTTTTTTTCGGAGGGGCCGGGCGGCTACACCTTC
cdr3_aa: CASSFFSEGPGGYTF

clone_size: NA
j_call: TRBJ1-2
d_call: TRBD1
v_call: TRBV7-9
cdr3_nt: TGTGCCAGCAGTTTCGGACAGGGTGTGGTTGGCTACACCTTC
cdr3_aa: CASSFGQGVVGYTF

clone_size: NA
j_call: TRBJ2-1
d_call: NA
v_call: TRBV30
cdr3_nt: TGTGCCTGGAGCCAGGATCGGACCTCGGGTAGGAATGAGCAGTTCTTC
cdr3_aa: CAWSQDRTSGRNEQFF

clone_size: NA
j_call: TRBJ1-2
d_call: TRBD1
v_call: TRBV9
cdr3_nt: TGTGCCAGCAGCGTCGGACAGGGGGCTAACTATGGCTACACCTTC
cdr3_aa: CASSVGQGANYGYTF

clone_size: once
j_call: TRBJ2-7
d_call: TRBD1
v_call: TRBV5-1
cdr3_nt: TGCGCCAGCAGCGCCCTTGCCAGACTAAATCCGGGACAGGCTACTTACGAGCAGTACTTC
cdr3_aa: CASSALARLNPGQATYEQYF

clone_size: NA
j_call: TRBJ1-1
d_call: NA
v_call: TRBV10-2
cdr3_nt: TGCGCCAGCAGAGACCTCAGGGGAGGCACTGAAGCTTTCTTT
cdr3_aa: CASRDLRGGTEAFF

clone_size: NA
j_call: TRBJ1-1
d_call: NA
v_call: TRBV14
cdr3_nt: TGTGCCAGCAGCCACTCCGGGGGGAACACTGAAGCTTTCTTT
cdr3_aa: CASSHSGGNTEAFF

clone_size: NA
j_call: TRBJ1-1
d_call: NA
v_call: TRBV10-3
cdr3_nt: TGTGCCATCAGTGAACGGACCACTGAAGCTTTCTTT
cdr3_aa: CAISERTTEAFF

clone_size: NA
j_call: TRBJ2-7
d_call: NA
v_call: TRBV25-1
cdr3_nt: TGTGCCAGCAGTGAATCTAGCTACGAGCAGTACTTC
cdr3_aa: CASSESSYEQYF

clone_size: NA
j_call: TRBJ2-7
d_call: NA
v_call: TRBV5-6
cdr3_nt: TGTGCCAGCAGCTTCGGAGGGTTCAACGAGCAGTACTTC
cdr3_aa: CASSFGGFNEQYF

clone_size: NA
j_call: TRBJ1-4
d_call: NA
v_call: TRBV7-9
cdr3_nt: TGTGCCAGCAGCGCCTCGCAGGGAACTAATGAAAAACTGTTTTTT
cdr3_aa: CASSASQGTNEKLFF

clone_size: NA
j_call: TRBJ1-1
d_call: NA
v_call: TRBV30
cdr3_nt: TGTGCCTGGAGCGATAAGGGTCCAGGGGCTTTCTTT
cdr3_aa: CAWSDKGPGAFF

clone_size: NA
j_call: TRBJ1-5
d_call: NA
v_call: TRBV27
cdr3_nt: TGTGCCAGCGGAGGCTCAGGGAGCAATCAGCCCCAGCATTTT
cdr3_aa: CASGGSGSNQPQHF

clone_size: NA
j_call: TRBJ1-4
d_call: NA
v_call: TRBV5-4
cdr3_nt: TGTGCCAGCAGCTTTGGGGGAGGGAGTGAAAAACTGTTTTTT
cdr3_aa: CASSFGGGSEKLFF

clone_size: NA
j_call: TRBJ1-3
d_call: NA
v_call: TRBV7-2
cdr3_nt: TGTGCCAGCAGCGGGACTGATTTTTCTGGAAACACCATATATTTT
cdr3_aa: CASSGTDFSGNTIYF

clone_size: NA
j_call: TRBJ2-7
d_call: NA
v_call: TRBV6-1
cdr3_nt: TGTGCCAGCGCAAGGACCACCTACGAGCAGTACTTC
cdr3_aa: CASARTTYEQYF